This is a list of T cell receptor beta chains from one sample in a study of T cell repertoires in cytomegalovirus infection. TCRdb re-derived calls from the reads in MiXCR, one entry per CDR3 protein. The data contain 450,000 to 600,000 distinct CDR3 sequences, roughly a third of them singletons. No antigen has been identified for these receptors. Sample: cultured PBMCs, taken from culture after CMV antigen stimulation. The receptors were sampled from a human donor in good health (CMV status not recorded). Some clones in this sample may be carry-over from other donors' samples. CDR3s include the opening cysteine and the closing phenylalanine or tryptophan. The D gene is left open where the match is weak. Rows give clone size only sometimes, using once, few, many, or a class for an expanded clone.

cdr3_nt,cdr3_aa,d_call,clone_size,v_call,cdr3_length,j_call
TGTGCCAGCAGCTTAGGGGGTGGGACGCTGTTTTTT,CASSLGGGTLFF,-,many,TRBV7-9,12,TRBJ1-4
TGCAGTGCTAGAGATCCCCGGTCTCCCGGAGGCTACACCTTC,CSARDPRSPGGYTF,-,many,TRBV20-1,14,TRBJ1-2
TGTGCCAGCAGCTTCTGGTGGGCTAGCGGCCCAGGGTACACCGGGGAGCTGTTTTTT,CASSFWWASGPGYTGELFF,TRBD2,-,TRBV5-4,19,TRBJ2-2
TGTGCCAGCAGCGTCGCGACTACTCAATCCTACAATGAGCAGTTCTTC,CASSVATTQSYNEQFF,-,-,TRBV6-4,16,TRBJ2-1
TGCAGCGTTGACAGAACCGGGGGAGAGACCCAGTACTTC,CSVDRTGGETQYF,-,-,TRBV29-1,13,TRBJ2-5
TGTGCCAGCTCCCCCAGTTATAATTCACCCCTCCACTTT,CASSPSYNSPLHF,-,few,TRBV7-2,13,TRBJ1-6
TGTGCCAGCATGCGACAGGGGTTCTACAATGAGCAGTTCTTC,CASMRQGFYNEQFF,TRBD1,-,TRBV25-1,14,TRBJ2-1
TGTGCCAGCCGTACGGGGGGGCGCTACGAGCAGTACTTC,CASRTGGRYEQYF,TRBD2,-,TRBV27,13,TRBJ2-7
TGTGCCAGCAATTTTGGACAGGGAAAAGCCGGGGAGCTGTTTTTT,CASNFGQGKAGELFF,TRBD1,once,TRBV12-3/TRBV12-4,15,TRBJ2-2
TGTGCCAGCAGTTTAGGGACAAATAGGGACGAGCAGTACTTC,CASSLGTNRDEQYF,-,many,TRBV6-6,14,TRBJ2-7
TGTGCCAGCAGTTTTGGGGGACAGCACCAAGAGACCCAGTACTTC,CASSFGGQHQETQYF,TRBD1,-,TRBV28,15,TRBJ2-5
TGCAGTGCAAACAGGGACTCCTACAATGAGCAGTTCTTC,CSANRDSYNEQFF,-,-,TRBV20-1,13,TRBJ2-1
TGTGCCAGCAGCCCCCGGGAGGGCGGAGATACGCAGTATTTT,CASSPREGGDTQYF,TRBD2,-,TRBV7-2,14,TRBJ2-3
TGTGCCAGCACCGGACGGCTCCTATCTAATAGCAATCAGCCCCAGCATTTT,CASTGRLLSNSNQPQHF,-,-,TRBV19,17,TRBJ1-5
TGCGCCAGCAGCCAAGAGGGGGATCCGAGAAAACTGTTTTTT,CASSQEGDPRKLFF,-,few,TRBV4-1,14,TRBJ1-4
TGTGCCAGCAGTTTCGCCCAATCCCCGACAGATACGCAGTATTTT,CASSFAQSPTDTQYF,-,-,TRBV12-3/TRBV12-4,15,TRBJ2-3